What follows is one T cell receptor (beta chain) and its context. The entry originates in a study of T-cell reconstitution after alpha-beta-depleted transplantation in children. As it was prepared, the TCRbeta library received unique molecular identifiers. Each CDR3 protein gets one entry after TCRdb re-called the PCR reads with MiXCR. The data show 400,000 to 500,000 distinct CDR3 sequences, under 13% seen once. The CDR3 has 14 amino acids. Trimming pared 3 bases from V and 4 bases from J, leaving 9 bases between. This chain connects TRBV12-3 or TRBV12-4 to TRBJ1-4; D gene uncertain. This receptor was taken from a human donor who donated a stem cell graft to a child with acute myeloid leukemia. The sample consisted of PBMCs from the stem cell graft donor, taken from the stem cell graft. The CDR3 here is CASSLGDGNEKLFF. The CDR3 DNA sequence: TGTGCCAGCAGTTTGGGTGACGGTAATGAAAAACTGTTTTTT.